The 20 T cell receptor beta chains presented below share a single source sample, sequenced in a study of vaccination and CD4 T cells after COVID-19. The treatment denotes: approximately 11-day PBMC culture with coronavirus spike peptide pools or control peptides (ViraFEST assay). These receptors are not linked to any known antigen. Cultured CD4+ T cell DNA underwent sequencing with the Oncomine TCR Beta short-read assay. TCRdb reprocessed the PCR reads with MiXCR, giving one entry per CDR3 protein. The data show fewer than 20,000 distinct CDR3 sequences, roughly 51% seen once. The starting material was cultured CD4+ T cells from blood, obtained after SARS-CoV-2 vaccination. The receptors stem from a human donor with COVID-19.

This clonotype occurred a few times. The gene calls are TRBV19 and TRBJ1-3; D is unclear. The germline V gene encodes CDR1 LNHDA and CDR2 SQIVND (reference sequence). The ends were cut back, 4 bases at V and 0 bases at J, with 13 bases in the middle. The CDR3 is 16 amino acids. CDR3 bases: TGTGCCAGTAGTAGATTGGGAACGAGCTCTGGAAACACCATATATTTT. It is translated as CASSRLGTSSGNTIYF.

The chain carries TRBV7-3 and TRBJ2-3, with D perhaps matching TRBD2 (7 bases). Germline-derived CDR1 and CDR2 are SGHTA and FQGTGA. Trimming stripped 3 bases from V and 3 bases from J, with 16 bases between. This CDR3 is built from 16 residues. The CDR3 reads CASSLVGGPVTDTQYF. CDR3 nucleotide sequence: TGTGCCAGCAGCTTGGTGGGGGGGCCGGTAACAGATACGCAGTATTTT.

The chain uses TRBV24-1 and TRBJ1-1; 7 bases align to TRBD1. Germline assignment: CDR1 KGHDR and CDR2 SFDVKD. CDR3 length: 13 residues. J was trimmed by 1 base and V by 10 bases; bases with no gene match: 5. The DNA for the CDR3 is TGTGCCACTCCACAGGGGCCGAACACTGAAGCTTTCTTT. Translating gives CATPQGPNTEAFF.

This clonotype came up once. V and J are TRBV6-4 and TRBJ1-3; D gene unclear. The CDR3 totals 13 residues. The V end was cut by 0 bases, the J end by 4 bases, with 4 bases between. From germline, CDR1 is MRHNA and CDR2 SNTAGT. CDR3 nucleotide sequence: TGTGCCAGCAGTGACTCCCCCGGAAACACCATATATTTT. Residues: CASSDSPGNTIYF.

The gene calls are TRBV25-1 and TRBJ2-3; tentative D call: TRBD2 (5 bases). Germline V lookup: CDR1 MGHDK, CDR2 SYGVNS. There are 13 residues in the CDR3. Trimming pared 3 bases from V and 4 bases from J, leaving 8 bases between. The CDR3 here is CASSDNGADTQYF. In DNA form, the CDR3 reads TGTGCCAGCAGTGATAACGGGGCAGATACGCAGTATTTT.

This chain uses TRBV15 with TRBJ2-7; 9 nucleotides align to TRBD2. This CDR3 is 15 amino acids long. Germline V gene data show CDR1 as LNHNV and CDR2 as YYDKDF (reference sequence). The V and J ends lost 1 base and 2 bases, in that order; junction bases with no gene match: 3. The CDR3 coding sequence is TGTGCCACCAGCAGAGTGGCGGGGGGGCCCTACGAGCAGTACTTC. Protein sequence: CATSRVAGGPYEQYF.

There are a few counts of this clonotype. This chain uses TRBV5-1 with TRBJ1-5; D remains ambiguous. V was shortened by 0 bases and J by 7 bases, with 11 bases between the two germline ends. Germline V gene lookup returns CDR1 SGHRS and CDR2 YFSETQ. This CDR3 has 14 residues. The CDR3 DNA reads TGCGCCAGCAGCTTGGATGGGGTTGGGCAGCCCCAGCATTTT. Translation: CASSLDGVGQPQHF.

The V call is TRBV6-2 or TRBV6-3, the J call TRBJ1-1, with a tentative D call TRBD1 (6 bases). The CDR3 covers 15 residues. V shed 8 bases and J shed 1 base, with 17 bases lying between them. Looked up from germline, CDR1 is MNHEY and CDR2 is SVGEGT. Here the CDR3 DNA reads TGTGCCAGCGCACCCCATCAGACAGGGAACACTGAAGCTTTCTTT. It is translated as CASAPHQTGNTEAFF.

This clonotype occurred a few times. CDR3 DNA: TGTGCCAGCAGTTTATTCTCAGGGGGCAGGGGGAACACTGAAGCTTTCTTT. Its translation: CASSLFSGGRGNTEAFF. The V and J genes are TRBV27 and TRBJ1-1; TRBD1 agrees at 8 bases. Germline CDR1 MNHEY, CDR2 SMNVEV (reference sequence). Trimming at V came to 1 base and at J to 1 base, leaving 8 bases not matched to a gene. CDR3 length: 17 residues.

This clonotype was seen a handful of times. This chain joins TRBV5-1 and TRBJ2-2, with TRBD2 identical over 13 bases. V lost 2 bases, J lost 1 base, and 5 bases stayed unmatched. Germline CDR1 SGHRS, CDR2 YFSETQ. The CDR3 spans 18 residues. The chain's CDR3 is CASSFWTSGGLNTGELFF. CDR3 in DNA: TGCGCCAGCAGCTTTTGGACTAGCGGGGGCCTGAACACCGGGGAGCTGTTTTTT.

V gene TRBV6-5 combines with J gene TRBJ1-3; no clear D. CDR3 size: 13 residues. V was pared by 3 bases and J by 4 bases, with 7 bases between. Germline V lookup: CDR1 MNHEY, CDR2 SVGAGI. In DNA form, the CDR3 reads TGTGCCAGCAGTTATGGGTCAGGAAACACCATATATTTT. Amino acids: CASSYGSGNTIYF.

The V gene is TRBV5-4, the J gene TRBJ1-1, with 8 bases matching TRBD1. This CDR3 spans 16 amino acids. Per germline, CDR1 SGHNT and CDR2 YYREEE (reference sequence). Losses at the gene ends were 3 bases for V and 0 bases for J; bases not matched to a gene: 7. Here the CDR3 DNA reads TGTGCCAGCAGCTCAAAACCGGGACAGGTGAACACTGAAGCTTTCTTT. Translated: CASSSKPGQVNTEAFF.

This clonotype was observed once. The rearrangement joins TRBV6-1 to TRBJ2-6; D is possibly TRBD2 (7 bases). The CDR3 consists of 15 residues. Germline values: CDR1 MNHNS, CDR2 SASEGT. V was cut by 7 bases and J by 4 bases, with 14 bases left in between. This chain's CDR3 is CASTEGGRGANVLTF. CDR3 sequence (DNA): TGTGCCAGCACCGAGGGGGGGAGAGGGGCCAACGTCCTGACTTTC.

The chain links TRBV19 to TRBJ1-5, with 9 bases that match TRBD1. V shed 4 bases and J 5 bases; nucleotides not matched to a gene: 15. CDR3 length: 18 residues. CDR1 and CDR2 (germline): LNHDA, SQIVND (reference sequence). In nucleotides, the CDR3 is TGTGCCAGTAGTAACCGACGGACAGGGGCACGGCCCGATCAGCCCCAGCATTTT. The encoded protein is CASSNRRTGARPDQPQHF.

There are a few counts of this clonotype. The V gene is TRBV28, the J gene TRBJ1-1, with TRBD1 identical over 10 bases. Germline CDR1 is MDHEN and CDR2 is SYDVKM. Trimming cost V 6 bases and J 3 bases; bases outside gene matches: 13. This CDR3 spans 17 amino acids. Here the CDR3 reads CASRGPMTGGRDTEAFF. CDR3 nucleotides: TGTGCCAGCAGGGGACCCATGACAGGGGGCAGGGACACTGAAGCTTTCTTT.

CDR3 in DNA: TGTGCCAGCAGTTTTGTTCCAAACTACGAGCAGTACTTC. Translating gives CASSFVPNYEQYF. This chain joins TRBV12-3 or TRBV12-4 and TRBJ2-7, with no clear D. The CDR3 covers 13 residues. Trimming pared 3 bases from V and 3 bases from J, leaving 9 bases between.

This clonotype was observed a handful of times. This chain joins TRBV27 and TRBJ1-1, with a possible D match to TRBD1 (6 bases). This CDR3 is 12 amino acids long. CDR1 and CDR2 (germline): MNHEY, SMNVEV (reference sequence). Trimming left V 7 bases short and J 5 bases short, with 11 bases between. The CDR3 protein is CASKDRFTEAFF. The CDR3, as DNA: TGTGCCAGCAAGGACAGATTTACTGAAGCTTTCTTT.

The genes are TRBV5-4 and TRBJ1-2, with D possibly matching TRBD1 (5 bases). V shed 4 bases and J shed 4 bases, with 14 bases lying between them. This CDR3 region has 14 residues. Germline assignment: CDR1 SGHNT and CDR2 YYREEE (reference sequence). The DNA of the CDR3 is TGTGCCAGCAGCCCTTTGCGGGGCGGCTATGGCTACACCTTC. The encoded protein is CASSPLRGGYGYTF.

This clonotype was seen only a few times. The chain employs TRBV6-1 and TRBJ2-5; D gene ambiguous. Between the trimmed V and J ends, which lost 5 bases and 1 base, there was a span of 5 bases. Germline V gene lookup returns CDR1 MNHNS and CDR2 SASEGT. The CDR3 runs 12 residues. CDR3 DNA sequence: TGTGCCAGCAGTAGCCTCCAAGAGACCCAGTACTTC. Amino acids: CASSSLQETQYF.

A few counts support this clonotype. The chain links TRBV7-9 to TRBJ1-6, with D unclear. Germline loops: CDR1 SEHNR, CDR2 FQNEAQ (reference sequence). With 3 bases removed from V and 0 bases from J, the gap between germline ends came to 6 bases. The CDR3 is 15 residues long. CDR3 in amino acids: CASSFANSYNSPLHF. The CDR3, as DNA: TGTGCCAGCAGCTTTGCCAACTCCTATAATTCACCCCTCCACTTT.